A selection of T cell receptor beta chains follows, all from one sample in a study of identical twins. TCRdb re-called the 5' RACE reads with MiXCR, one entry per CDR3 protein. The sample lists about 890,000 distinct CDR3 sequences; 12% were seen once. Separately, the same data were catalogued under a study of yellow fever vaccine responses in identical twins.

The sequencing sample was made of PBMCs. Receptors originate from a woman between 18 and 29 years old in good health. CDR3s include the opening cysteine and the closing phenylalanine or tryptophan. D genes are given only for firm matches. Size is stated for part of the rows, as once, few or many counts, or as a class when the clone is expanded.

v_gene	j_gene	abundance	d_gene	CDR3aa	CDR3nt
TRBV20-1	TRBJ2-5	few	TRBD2	CSACRLANPQETQYF	TGCAGTGCTTGTCGACTAGCGAACCCCCAAGAGACCCAGTACTTC
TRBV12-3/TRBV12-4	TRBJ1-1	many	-	CASSLGTPEAFF	TGTGCCAGCAGCCTCGGCACACCGGAAGCTTTCTTT
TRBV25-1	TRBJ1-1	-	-	CASSDHRAGFGLNTEAFF	TGTGCCAGCAGTGACCACAGGGCGGGATTTGGGCTGAACACTGAAGCTTTCTTT
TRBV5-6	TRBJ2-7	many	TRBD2	CASSFLAGDYEQYF	TGTGCCAGCAGCTTCCTGGCGGGGGACTACGAGCAGTACTTC
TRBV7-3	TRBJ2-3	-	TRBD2	CASSPGTSASTDTQYF	TGTGCCAGCAGCCCGGGGACTAGCGCGAGTACAGATACGCAGTATTTT
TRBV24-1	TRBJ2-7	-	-	CATSDEPGTEQYF	TGTGCCACCAGTGATGAGCCTGGGACCGAGCAGTACTTC
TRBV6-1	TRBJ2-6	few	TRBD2	CASNPSGRDGTNVLTF	TGTGCCAGCAACCCCTCCGGGAGGGACGGAACCAACGTCCTGACTTTC
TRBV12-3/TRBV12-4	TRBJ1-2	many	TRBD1	CATGQNYGYTF	TGTGCCACGGGACAGAACTATGGCTACACCTTC
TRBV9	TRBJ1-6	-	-	CASSVGRGDSPLHF	TGTGCCAGCAGCGTCGGACGGGGGGATTCACCCCTCCACTTT
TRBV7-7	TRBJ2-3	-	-	CASSLVTSPSTDTQYF	TGTGCCAGCAGCTTAGTGACTTCCCCTAGCACAGATACGCAGTATTTT
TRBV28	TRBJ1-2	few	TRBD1	CASGRQGNNYGYTF	TGTGCCAGCGGGAGACAGGGAAATAACTATGGCTACACCTTC
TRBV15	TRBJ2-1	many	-	CATSRDGYDSYNEQFF	TGTGCCACCAGCAGAGATGGTTATGACTCCTACAATGAGCAGTTCTTC
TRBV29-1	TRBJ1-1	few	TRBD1	CSGIQGAAEAFF	TGCAGCGGGATACAGGGGGCGGCTGAAGCTTTCTTT
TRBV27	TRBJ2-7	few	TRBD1	CASRIGAGGIYEQYF	TGTGCCAGCAGAATCGGGGCAGGGGGCATTTACGAGCAGTACTTC
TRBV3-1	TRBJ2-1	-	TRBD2	CASSQVRDYYNEQFF	TGTGCCAGCAGCCAAGTGAGGGACTACTACAATGAGCAGTTCTTC
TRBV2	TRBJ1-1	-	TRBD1	CASSRQGASEAFF	TGTGCCAGCAGCAGACAGGGGGCATCTGAAGCTTTCTTT
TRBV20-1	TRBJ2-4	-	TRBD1	CSARTTGVVNIQYF	TGCAGTGCTAGAACGACAGGGGTTGTGAACATTCAGTACTTC
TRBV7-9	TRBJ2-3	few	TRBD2	CASSFPALGGGTQYF	TGTGCCAGCAGCTTTCCTGCGCTTGGGGGGGGTACGCAGTATTTT
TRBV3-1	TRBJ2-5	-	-	CASSQAPGTQYF	TGTGCCAGCAGCCAAGCCCCCGGGACCCAGTACTTC
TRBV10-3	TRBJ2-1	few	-	CAISDLTYNEQFF	TGTGCCATCAGTGACCTGACCTACAATGAGCAGTTCTTC
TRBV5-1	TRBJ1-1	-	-	CASSFDSWNTEAFF	TGCGCCAGCAGTTTTGACTCATGGAACACTGAAGCTTTCTTT
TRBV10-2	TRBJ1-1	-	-	CASSELTGPTEAFF	TGCGCCAGCAGTGAGTTAACGGGTCCCACTGAAGCTTTCTTT
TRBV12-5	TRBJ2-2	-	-	CASGLGELTGELFF	TGTGCTAGTGGTTTAGGGGAGTTAACCGGGGAGCTGTTTTTT
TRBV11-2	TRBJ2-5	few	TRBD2	CASSIAGPQETQYF	TGTGCCAGCAGCATAGCGGGACCACAAGAGACCCAGTACTTC
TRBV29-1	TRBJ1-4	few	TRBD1	CSVARTGNEKLFF	TGCAGCGTCGCTCGGACAGGGAATGAAAAACTGTTTTTT
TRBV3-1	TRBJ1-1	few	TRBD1	CASTGGLTEAFF	TGTGCCAGCACAGGGGGACTAACTGAAGCTTTCTTT
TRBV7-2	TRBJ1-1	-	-	CASSSLRSPEAFF	TGTGCCAGCAGCTCCCTAAGATCCCCAGAGGCTTTCTTT
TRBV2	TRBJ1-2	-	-	CASSQLTNLNGYTF	TGTGCCAGCTCGCAGCTTACCAACCTCAATGGCTACACCTTC
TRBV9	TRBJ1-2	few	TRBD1	CASSVEDRINYGYTF	TGTGCCAGCAGCGTAGAGGACAGGATCAACTATGGCTACACCTTC
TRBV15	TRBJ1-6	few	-	CATSRDPGGDNSPLHF	TGTGCCACCAGCAGAGATCCGGGGGGGGATAATTCACCCCTCCACTTT
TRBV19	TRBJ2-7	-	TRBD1	CASSIGTGVYEQYF	TGTGCCAGTAGTATCGGGACAGGGGTCTACGAGCAGTACTTC
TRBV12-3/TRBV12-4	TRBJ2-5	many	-	CASSGVGAQYF	TGTGCCAGCAGTGGAGTTGGTGCCCAGTACTTC
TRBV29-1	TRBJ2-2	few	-	CSVESRGPPSGELFF	TGCAGCGTCGAATCGCGGGGACCCCCGTCCGGGGAGCTGTTTTTT
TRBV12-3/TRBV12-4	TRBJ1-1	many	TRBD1	CASSPPPGGTEAFF	TGTGCCAGCAGCCCCCCTCCAGGGGGCACTGAAGCTTTCTTT
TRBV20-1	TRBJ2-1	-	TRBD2	CSAPGLAANEQFF	TGCAGTGCGCCGGGACTAGCGGCTAATGAGCAGTTCTTC
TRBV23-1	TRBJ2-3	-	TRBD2	CASSQSRGSEHTQYF	TGCGCCAGCAGTCAATCTCGCGGGAGCGAACATACGCAGTATTTT
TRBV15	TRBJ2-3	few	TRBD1	CATSGKGQGESTDTQYF	TGTGCCACCAGCGGGAAAGGACAGGGTGAAAGCACAGATACGCAGTATTTT
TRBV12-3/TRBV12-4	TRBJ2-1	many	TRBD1	CASRAKWTGTSNEQFF	TGTGCCAGCAGGGCCAAGTGGACAGGGACGAGCAATGAGCAGTTCTTC
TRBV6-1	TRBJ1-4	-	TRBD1	CASSPGQHNEKLFF	TGTGCCAGCAGCCCGGGACAGCATAATGAAAAACTGTTTTTT
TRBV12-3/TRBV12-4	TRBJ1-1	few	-	CASSLSQTTNTEAFF	TGTGCCAGCAGTTTGTCCCAGACCACGAACACTGAAGCTTTCTTT
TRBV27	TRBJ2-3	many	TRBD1	CASSLGWTGSTDTQYF	TGTGCCAGCAGTCTGGGATGGACAGGGAGTACAGATACGCAGTATTTT
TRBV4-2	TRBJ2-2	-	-	CASRQDSSLDTGELFF	TGTGCCAGCAGACAAGACTCATCTTTGGACACCGGGGAGCTGTTTTTT
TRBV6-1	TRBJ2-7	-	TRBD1	CASRDRDRGSREQYF	TGTGCCAGCAGGGACCGGGACAGGGGATCGAGGGAGCAGTACTTC
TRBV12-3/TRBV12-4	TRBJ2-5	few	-	CASAYRGLQETQYF	TGTGCCAGCGCCTACAGGGGACTTCAAGAGACCCAGTACTTC